Sequencing of this T cell receptor beta chain was carried out in a study of human T cells and chemical hapten exposure. As for time point: patch test 2, 6 weeks after DPC sensitization. Treatment in this sample: therapeutic diphenylcyclopropenone sensitization with weekly scalp DPC. Sample donors consisted of patients with alopecia, aged 18 to 70 years, who were suitable for DPC. This CDR3 is 12 amino acids long. Trimming removed 7 bases from V and 9 bases from J; junction bases left unmatched: 6. One entry per CDR3 protein results from TCRdb running MiXCR on the RACE reads. Among under 100,000 distinct CDR3 sequences listed, around 9.3% were seen once. The sample holds many counts of this clonotype. Antigen unknown. Study results and limitations: Versus controls, significantly more large CDR3 similarity clusters arose from expanded TCRs. Counts of expanded TCRs at PT1 were positively correlated with patch test score.

The TCR originated in a woman aged 50 to 65 with alopecia areata. Some clones in this sample may be carry-over from other donors' samples. Sequenced material: whole blood, taken in connection with sensitization to the hapten diphenylcyclopropenone (DPC). This chain links TRBV12-3 or TRBV12-4 with TRBJ2-1, with 7 bases aligning to TRBD2. As DNA, the CDR3 is TGTGCCAGCATCCGGGAGGCGGGTGAGCAGTTCTTC. Its translation is CASIREAGEQFF.